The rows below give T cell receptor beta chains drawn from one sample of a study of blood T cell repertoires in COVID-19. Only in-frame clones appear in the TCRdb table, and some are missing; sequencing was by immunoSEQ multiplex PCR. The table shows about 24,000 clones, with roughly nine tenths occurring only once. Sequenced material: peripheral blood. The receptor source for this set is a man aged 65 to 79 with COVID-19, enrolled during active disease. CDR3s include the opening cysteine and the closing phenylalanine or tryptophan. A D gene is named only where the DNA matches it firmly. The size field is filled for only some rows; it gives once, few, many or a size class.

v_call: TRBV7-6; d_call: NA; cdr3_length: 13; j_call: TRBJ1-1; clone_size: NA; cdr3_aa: CASSPSVNTEAFF; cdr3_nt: TGTGCCAGCAGCCCCTCGGTGAACACTGAAGCTTTCTTT
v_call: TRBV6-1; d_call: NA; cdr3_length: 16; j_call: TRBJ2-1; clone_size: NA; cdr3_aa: CASSERGWWSYNEQFF; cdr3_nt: TGTGCCAGCAGTGAAAGGGGGTGGTGGTCCTACAATGAGCAGTTCTTC
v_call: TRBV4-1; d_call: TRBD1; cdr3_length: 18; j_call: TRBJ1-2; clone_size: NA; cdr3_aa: CAGSQDGDRSGLNYGYTF; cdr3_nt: TGCGCCGGCAGCCAAGATGGGGACAGGAGCGGTTTGAACTATGGCTACACCTTC
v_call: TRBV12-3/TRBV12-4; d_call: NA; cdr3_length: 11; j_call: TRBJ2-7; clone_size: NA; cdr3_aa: CASSLAGEQYF; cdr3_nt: TGTGCCAGCAGTTTGGCCGGGGAGCAGTACTTC
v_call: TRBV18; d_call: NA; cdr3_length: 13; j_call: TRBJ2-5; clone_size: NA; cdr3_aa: CASSGTRQETQYF; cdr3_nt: TGTGCCAGCTCTGGGACACGCCAAGAGACCCAGTACTTC
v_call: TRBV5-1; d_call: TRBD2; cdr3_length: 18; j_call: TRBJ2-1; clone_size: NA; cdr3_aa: CASSLDSGGPSSYNEQFF; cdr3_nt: TGCGCCAGCAGCTTGGATAGCGGGGGGCCGAGCTCCTACAATGAGCAGTTCTTC
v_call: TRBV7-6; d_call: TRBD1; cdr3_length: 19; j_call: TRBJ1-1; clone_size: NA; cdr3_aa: CASSLGRKDRGWGNTEAFF; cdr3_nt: TGTGCCAGCAGCTTAGGCCGAAAAGACAGGGGATGGGGGAACACTGAAGCTTTCTTT
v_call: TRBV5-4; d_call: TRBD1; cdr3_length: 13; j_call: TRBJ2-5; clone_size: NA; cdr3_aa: CASSFGQGETQYF; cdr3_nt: TGTGCCAGCAGCTTTGGACAGGGAGAGACCCAGTACTTC
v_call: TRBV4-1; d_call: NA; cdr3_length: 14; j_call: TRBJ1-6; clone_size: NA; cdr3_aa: CASSLEPGNSPLHF; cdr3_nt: TGCGCCAGCAGCCTCGAACCGGGAAATTCACCCCTCCACTTT
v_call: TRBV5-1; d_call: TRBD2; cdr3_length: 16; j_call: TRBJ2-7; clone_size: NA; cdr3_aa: CASSLGIPSGNYEQYF; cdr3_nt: TGCGCCAGCAGCCTTGGTATACCTAGCGGAAACTACGAGCAGTACTTC
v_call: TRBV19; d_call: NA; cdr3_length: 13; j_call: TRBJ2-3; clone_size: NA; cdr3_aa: CASSPWTLDTQYF; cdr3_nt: TGTGCCAGTAGTCCCTGGACATTGGATACGCAGTATTTT
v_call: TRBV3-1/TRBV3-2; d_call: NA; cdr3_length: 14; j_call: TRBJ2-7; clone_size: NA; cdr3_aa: CASSPGSASYEQYF; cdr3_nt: TGTGCCAGCAGCCCGGGTAGCGCCTCCTACGAGCAGTACTTC
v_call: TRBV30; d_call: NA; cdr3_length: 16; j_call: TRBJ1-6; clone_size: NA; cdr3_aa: CAWSEKWSSYNSPLHF; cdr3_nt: TGTGCCTGGAGTGAAAAGTGGAGCTCCTATAATTCACCCCTCCACTTT
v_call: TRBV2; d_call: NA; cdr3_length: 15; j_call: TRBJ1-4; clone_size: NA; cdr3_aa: CASSFVGGLNEKLFF; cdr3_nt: TGTGCCAGCAGTTTCGTGGGGGGGCTTAATGAAAAACTGTTTTTT
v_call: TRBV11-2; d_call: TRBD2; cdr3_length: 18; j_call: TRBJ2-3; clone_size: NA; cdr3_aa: CASSLDWLASGSTDTQYF; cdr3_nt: TGTGCCAGCAGCTTAGATTGGTTGGCTAGCGGGAGCACAGATACGCAGTATTTT
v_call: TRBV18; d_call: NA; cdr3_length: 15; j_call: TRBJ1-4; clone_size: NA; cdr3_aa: CASSPLGATNEKLFF; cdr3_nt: TGTGCCAGCTCACCACTTGGAGCAACTAATGAAAAACTGTTTTTT
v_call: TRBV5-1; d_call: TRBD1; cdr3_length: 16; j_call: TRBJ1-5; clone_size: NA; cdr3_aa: CASKEGDRAGNQPQHF; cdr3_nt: TGCGCCAGCAAGGAGGGGGACAGGGCGGGAAATCAGCCCCAGCATTTT
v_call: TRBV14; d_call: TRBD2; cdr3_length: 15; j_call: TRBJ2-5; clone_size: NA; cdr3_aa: CASSGRTSGSVTQYF; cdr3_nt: TGTGCCAGCAGCGGACGGACTAGCGGGAGTGTGACCCAGTACTTC
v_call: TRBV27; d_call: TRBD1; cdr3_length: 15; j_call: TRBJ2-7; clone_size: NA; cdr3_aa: CASSFGGTGSYEQYF; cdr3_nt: TGTGCCAGCAGTTTTGGAGGGACAGGGAGCTACGAGCAGTACTTC
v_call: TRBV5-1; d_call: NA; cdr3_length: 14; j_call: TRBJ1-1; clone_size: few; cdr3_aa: CASMAGTSNTEAFF; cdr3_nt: TGCGCCAGCATGGCAGGGACATCTAACACTGAAGCTTTCTTT
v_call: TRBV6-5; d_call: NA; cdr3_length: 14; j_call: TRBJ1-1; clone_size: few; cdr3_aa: CASSSRARDTEAFF; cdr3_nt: TGTGCCAGCAGTTCCAGGGCTCGGGACACTGAAGCTTTCTTT
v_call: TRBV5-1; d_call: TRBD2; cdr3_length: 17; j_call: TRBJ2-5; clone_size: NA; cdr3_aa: CASSLALAGGLQETQYF; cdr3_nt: TGCGCCAGCAGCTTGGCTCTAGCGGGAGGGCTACAAGAGACCCAGTACTTC
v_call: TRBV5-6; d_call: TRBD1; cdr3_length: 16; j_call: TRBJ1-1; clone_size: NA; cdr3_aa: CASSLRDRGPRAEAFF; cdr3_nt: TGTGCCAGCAGCTTGAGGGACAGGGGGCCGCGGGCTGAAGCTTTCTTT
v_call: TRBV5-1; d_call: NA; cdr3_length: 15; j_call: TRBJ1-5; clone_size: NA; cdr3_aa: CASSLTGNSNQPQHF; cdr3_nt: TGCGCCAGCAGCCTGACAGGAAATAGCAATCAGCCCCAGCATTTT
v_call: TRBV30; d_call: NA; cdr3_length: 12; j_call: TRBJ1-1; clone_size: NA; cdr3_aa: CAWSDGGYEAFF; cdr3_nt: TGTGCCTGGAGTGATGGGGGGTATGAAGCTTTCTTT
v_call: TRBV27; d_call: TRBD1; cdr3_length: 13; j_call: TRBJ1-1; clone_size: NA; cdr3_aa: CASGQALNTEAFF; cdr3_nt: TGTGCCAGTGGACAGGCGTTGAACACTGAAGCTTTCTTT
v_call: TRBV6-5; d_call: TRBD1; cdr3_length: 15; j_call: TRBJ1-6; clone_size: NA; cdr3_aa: CASSLGTGKNSPLHF; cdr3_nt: TGTGCCAGCAGTCTGGGGACAGGGAAGAATTCACCCCTCCACTTT
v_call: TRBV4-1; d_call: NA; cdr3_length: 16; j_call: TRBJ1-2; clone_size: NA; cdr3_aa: CASSPWGGAQGYGYTF; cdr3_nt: TGCGCCAGCAGCCCCTGGGGAGGGGCGCAGGGGTATGGCTACACCTTC
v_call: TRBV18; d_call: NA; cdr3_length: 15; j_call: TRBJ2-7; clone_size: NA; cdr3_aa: CASSPRGRGAYEQYF; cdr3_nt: TGTGCCAGCTCACCACGCGGCAGGGGAGCCTACGAGCAGTACTTC
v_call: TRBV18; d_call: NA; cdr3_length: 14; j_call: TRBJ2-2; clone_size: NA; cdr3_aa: CASSPIGNTGELFF; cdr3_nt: TGTGCCAGCTCACCGATCGGGAACACCGGGGAGCTGTTTTTT
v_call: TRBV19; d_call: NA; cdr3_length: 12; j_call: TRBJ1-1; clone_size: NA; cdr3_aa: CATRGGYTEAFF; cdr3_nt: TGTGCCACCCGGGGGGGCTACACTGAAGCTTTCTTT
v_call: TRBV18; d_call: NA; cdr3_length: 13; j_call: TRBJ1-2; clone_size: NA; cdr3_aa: CASSPLGGYGYTF; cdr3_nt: TGTGCCAGCTCCCCCTTGGGAGGTTATGGCTACACCTTC
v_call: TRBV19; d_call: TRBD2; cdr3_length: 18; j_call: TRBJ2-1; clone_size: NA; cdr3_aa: CASSIWGGLAGSYNEQFF; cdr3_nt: TGTGCCAGTAGTATTTGGGGGGGGCTAGCGGGCTCATACAATGAGCAGTTCTTC
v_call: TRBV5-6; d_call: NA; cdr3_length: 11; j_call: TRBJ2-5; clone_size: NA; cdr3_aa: CASSFRETQYF; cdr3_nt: TGTGCCAGCAGCTTCAGGGAGACCCAGTACTTC
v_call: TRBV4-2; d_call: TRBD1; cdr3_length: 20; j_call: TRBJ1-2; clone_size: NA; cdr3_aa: CASSQDNMGQGGIPNYGYTF; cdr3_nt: TGTGCCAGCAGCCAAGATAATATGGGACAGGGGGGAATTCCTAACTATGGCTACACCTTC
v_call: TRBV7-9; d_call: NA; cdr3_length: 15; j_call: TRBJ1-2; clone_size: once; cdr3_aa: CASSLGGRRAHGYTF; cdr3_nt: TGTGCCAGCAGCTTAGGAGGGCGGCGGGCGCATGGCTACACCTTC
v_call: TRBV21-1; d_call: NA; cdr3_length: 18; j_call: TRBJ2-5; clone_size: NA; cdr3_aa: CASSKVPLRGGIQETQYF; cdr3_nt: TGTGCCAGCAGCAAAGTCCCACTACGCGGGGGCATTCAAGAGACCCAGTACTTC
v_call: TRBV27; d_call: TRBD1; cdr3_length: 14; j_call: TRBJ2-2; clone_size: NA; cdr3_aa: CASSLGTGAGELFF; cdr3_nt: TGTGCCAGCAGCCTAGGGACAGGCGCCGGGGAGCTGTTTTTT
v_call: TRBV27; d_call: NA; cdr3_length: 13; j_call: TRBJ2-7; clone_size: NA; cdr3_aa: CASSLRRTYEQYF; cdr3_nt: TGTGCCAGCAGTTTACGGAGGACCTACGAGCAGTACTTC
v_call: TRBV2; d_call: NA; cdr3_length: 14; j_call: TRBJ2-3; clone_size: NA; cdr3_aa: CASSNRLSPDTQYF; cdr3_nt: TGTGCCAGCAGTAACAGGTTATCCCCAGATACGCAGTATTTT
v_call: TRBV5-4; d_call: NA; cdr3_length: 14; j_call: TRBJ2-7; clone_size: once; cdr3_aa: CASSLGQGNYEQYF; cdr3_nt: TGTGCCAGCAGCTTGGGGCAGGGAAACTACGAGCAGTACTTC
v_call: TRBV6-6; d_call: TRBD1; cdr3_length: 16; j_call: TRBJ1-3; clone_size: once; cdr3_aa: CASSFGQGPSGNTIYF; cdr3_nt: TGTGCCAGCAGTTTTGGACAGGGGCCTTCTGGAAACACCATATATTTT
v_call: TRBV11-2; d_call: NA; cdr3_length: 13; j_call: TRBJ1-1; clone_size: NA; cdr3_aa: CASSPREGTEAFF; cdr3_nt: TGTGCCAGCAGCCCCCGGGAGGGCACTGAAGCTTTCTTT
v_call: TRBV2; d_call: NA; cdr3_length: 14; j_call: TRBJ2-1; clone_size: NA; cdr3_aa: CASSPLLPAGEQFF; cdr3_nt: TGTGCCAGCAGTCCTCTTCTGCCAGCAGGGGAGCAGTTCTTC
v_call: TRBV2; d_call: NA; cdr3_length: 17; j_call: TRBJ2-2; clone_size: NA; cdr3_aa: CASSANSGGGHSGELFF; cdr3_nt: TGTGCCAGCAGTGCCAATTCAGGCGGGGGCCACTCCGGGGAGCTGTTTTTT
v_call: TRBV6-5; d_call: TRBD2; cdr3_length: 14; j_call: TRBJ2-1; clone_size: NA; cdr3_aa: CASGPWTSKDEQFF; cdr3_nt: TGTGCCAGCGGGCCCTGGACTAGTAAGGATGAGCAGTTCTTC
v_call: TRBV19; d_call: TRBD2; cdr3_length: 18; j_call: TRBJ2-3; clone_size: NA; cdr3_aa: CASREARTSGSTTDTQYF; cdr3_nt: TGTGCCAGTAGGGAGGCACGGACTAGCGGAAGTACCACAGATACGCAGTATTTT
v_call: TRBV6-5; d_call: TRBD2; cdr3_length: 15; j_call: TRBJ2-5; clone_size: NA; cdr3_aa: CASNPLAGGKETQYF; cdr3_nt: TGTGCCAGCAACCCACTAGCGGGGGGGAAAGAGACCCAGTACTTC
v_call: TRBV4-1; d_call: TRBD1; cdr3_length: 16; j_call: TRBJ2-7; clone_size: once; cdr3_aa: CASSGSGTEGSYEQYF; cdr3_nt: TGCGCCAGCAGCGGTTCCGGGACAGAAGGGTCCTACGAGCAGTACTTC
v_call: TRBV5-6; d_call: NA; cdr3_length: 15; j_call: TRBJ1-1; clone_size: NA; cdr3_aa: CASSFGQDRNTEAFF; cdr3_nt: TGTGCCAGCAGCTTCGGTCAGGACAGGAACACTGAAGCTTTCTTT